The T cell receptor (beta chain) described here comes from a study of blood T cell repertoires in COVID-19. In the original analysis: The authors estimated nucleated cell counts from reference gene primer amplification. Profiling relied on immunoSEQ multiplex PCR, and the TCRdb table lists in-frame clones only, not all of them. V, J and clone size reflect that table, while D and trimming were determined from the DNA. The repertoire has roughly 50,000 clones, 81% of them found once; the top ten carry around 5.3%. CDR1 and CDR2 from the germline V gene are KGHSH and LQKENI. This CDR3 is 16 amino acids long. With 6 bases clipped from V and 6 bases from J, the junction kept 13 bases outside the gene matches.

The rearrangement uses TRBV18 and TRBJ2-1; 8 bases fit TRBD2. The material sequenced was peripheral blood. This TCR derives from a woman aged 60-70 years with acute or convalescent COVID-19. The DNA of the CDR3 is TGTGCCAGCTCCGAACTAGGGGCGGGAGGAGGCAATGAGCAGTTCTTC. Translating it yields CASSELGAGGGNEQFF.